The 20 T cell receptor beta chains presented below share a single source sample, sequenced in a study of blood T cell repertoires in COVID-19. TCRdb's table, derived via immunoSEQ multiplex PCR, lists solely in-frame clones and lacks some. This table has approximately 65,000 clones, 90% appearing once. The sample taken for sequencing was peripheral blood. The receptors come from a man aged 50 to 59 with COVID-19, enrolled during active disease.

V and J are TRBV28 and TRBJ1-5, with D unresolved. Looked up from germline, CDR1 is MDHEN and CDR2 is SYDVKM. Trimming took 2 bases from V and 0 from J, leaving 8 bases between them. The CDR3 has 15 amino acids. The CDR3 here is CASSLQAYSNQPQHF. CDR3 nucleotides: TGTGCCAGCAGTTTACAGGCTTATAGCAATCAGCCCCAGCATTTT.

This clone was seen once. The chain carries TRBV4-2 and TRBJ2-7, with 12 positions matching TRBD2. The CDR3 runs 16 residues. Trimming took 3 bases from V and 5 from J; bases not matched to a gene: 8. Germline loops: CDR1 LGHNA, CDR2 YNFKEQ. The CDR3 reads CASSQGRLAGEDEQYF. In DNA, the CDR3 is TGTGCCAGCAGCCAGGGCCGACTAGCGGGAGAGGACGAGCAGTACTTC.

This clone appeared a single time. Germline is not matched at one junction end, which may reflect a read error. V gene TRBV2 combines with J gene TRBJ2-7; the D is unclear. CDR1 is SNHLY and CDR2 is FYNNEI in the germline V gene. The CDR3 covers 15 residues. CDR3 in amino acids: CVSSEALWNPREQYF. CDR3 nucleotides: TGTGTCAGCAGTGAAGCGTTGTGGAACCCTAGGGAGCAGTACTTC.

The rearrangement uses TRBV27 and TRBJ2-2, with D tentatively TRBD1 (5 bases). CDR1 is MNHEY, CDR2 SMNVEV, per germline (reference sequence). The CDR3 length is 15 residues. Trimming took off 3 bases at V and 4 bases at J, with 12 bases between the two ends. In DNA form, the CDR3 reads TGTGCCAGCAGTTTTGCTATCAGGGTCACCGGGGAGCTGTTTTTT. It yields the protein CASSFAIRVTGELFF.

The rearrangement uses TRBV29-1 and TRBJ1-2, with TRBD1 identical over 10 bases. The trim removed 6 bases at V and 3 bases at J, leaving 10 bases unmatched. The germline V gene encodes CDR1 SQVTM and CDR2 ANQGSEA. This CDR3 has 15 amino acids. CDR3 residues: CSVDTSGTGDYGYTF. CDR3 bases: TGCAGCGTAGACACTTCCGGGACAGGGGACTATGGCTACACCTTC.

The genes are TRBV5-8 and TRBJ1-6; D unclear. Germline CDR1 SGHTS, CDR2 YDEGEE. This CDR3 comprises 14 residues. V lost 0 bases, J lost 7 bases, and 8 bases lay in between. The CDR3 loop is CASSLGPGNSPLHF. The CDR3 DNA is TGTGCCAGCAGCTTGGGCCCTGGCAATTCACCCCTCCACTTT.

The chain has TRBV10-3 and TRBJ1-6; D is unclear. V lost 0 bases to trimming and J lost 10 bases, with 7 bases between them. The CDR3 consists of 13 residues. The germline V gene encodes CDR1 ENHRY and CDR2 SYGVKD. The CDR3 DNA follows: TGTGCCATCAGTGAGTCGAGAGTCTCACCCCTCCACTTT. This translates into CAISESRVSPLHF.

The rearrangement uses TRBV6-5 and TRBJ2-1; D unclear. Trimming cost V 8 bases and J 6 bases, with 8 bases left between them. The CDR3 totals 11 residues. Germline values: CDR1 MNHEY, CDR2 SVGAGI. CDR3 DNA sequence: TGTGCCAGCCAAGAGCGCAATGAGCAGTTCTTC. Translation gives CASQERNEQFF.

J is TRBJ1-2 and V is TRBV5-6, with TRBD1 matching over 10 bases. From germline, CDR1 is SGHDT and CDR2 YYEEEE. The CDR3 runs 13 residues. After removal of 5 bases from V and 6 bases from J, the junction contained 4 bases not matched to a gene. The DNA of the CDR3 is TGTGCCAGCAGGACAGGGGGCGCAGATGGCTACACCTTC. This gives the protein CASRTGGADGYTF.

The CDR3 nucleotides are TGTGCCAGCAGCTCCATAGCCCGATACGAGCAGTACTTC. It is translated as CASSSIARYEQYF. This rearrangement joins TRBV11-2 to TRBJ2-7; D gene unclear. In germline, CDR1 is SGHAT, CDR2 FQNNGV. CDR3 length: 13 amino acids. V was clipped by 4 bases and J by 4 bases, with 11 bases between them.

This sequence joins TRBV6-5 and TRBJ2-1; 12 positions match TRBD2. J lost 8 bases, V lost 6 bases, and 8 bases had no gene match. CDR3 length equals 15 residues. Germline-derived CDR1 and CDR2 are MNHEY and SVGAGI. The CDR3 loop reads CASRAGTSGYDEQFF. The DNA for the CDR3 is TGTGCCAGCAGGGCCGGGACTAGCGGGTATGATGAGCAGTTCTTC.

The gene calls are TRBV29-1 and TRBJ2-7, with D unresolved. Germline V gene lookup returns CDR1 SQVTM and CDR2 ANQGSEA. CDR3 size: 13 residues. V lost 6 bases to trimming and J lost 0 bases, with 12 bases between them. The CDR3 loop is CSVEPDNSYEQYF. CDR3 DNA sequence: TGCAGCGTCGAACCAGATAACTCCTACGAGCAGTACTTC.

This chain connects TRBV6-1 to TRBJ2-5, with 9 bases aligning to TRBD2. Per germline, CDR1 MNHNS and CDR2 SASEGT. The CDR3 length is 16 residues. The V segment lost 0 bases and the J segment 8 bases; nucleotides outside the gene matches: 10. The CDR3 is CASSEATSGLKLTQYF. The CDR3 DNA reads as TGTGCCAGCAGTGAAGCGACTAGCGGCCTGAAGTTAACCCAGTACTTC.

J is TRBJ1-1 and V is TRBV7-2; no firm D call. Trimming took 3 bases from V and 2 from J, leaving 10 bases between them. CDR1 SGHTA and CDR2 FQGNSA come from the germline V gene. The CDR3 has 14 residues. The chain's CDR3 is CASSFGMLNTEAFF. CDR3 coding DNA: TGTGCCAGCAGCTTCGGGATGCTAAACACTGAAGCTTTCTTT.

This clone has a handful of counts. CDR3 in DNA: TGTGCCAGCATCGCGGACAGGGTGGGTGGCTACACCTTC. Protein: CASIADRVGGYTF. The gene calls are TRBV5-6 and TRBJ1-2, with 8 bases identical to TRBD1. The CDR3 sequence is 13 residues long. The V gene end was trimmed by 6 bases and the J gene end by 7 bases; junction bases not matched to a gene: 8. Germline loops: CDR1 SGHDT, CDR2 YYEEEE.

The J gene is TRBJ2-1, the V gene TRBV7-9; D call uncertain. Germline CDR1 SEHNR, CDR2 FQNEAQ (reference sequence). V shed 3 bases and J shed 6 bases, with 12 bases lying between them. The CDR3 contains 14 residues. CDR3 nucleotide sequence: TGTGCCAGCAGCTTTCGCGGTGCAGTCAATGAGCAGTTCTTC. Amino acid sequence: CASSFRGAVNEQFF.

The genes are TRBV21-1 and TRBJ1-3. TRBV21-1 is a documented pseudogene. This CDR3 region has 17 residues. The CDR3: CASSKDGKRGTGNTIYF. The CDR3 nucleotides read TGTGCCAGCAGCAAAGACGGGAAGCGCGGCACTGGAAACACCATATATTTT.

This clone was seen just once. The chain carries TRBV30 and TRBJ1-2; D perhaps matches TRBD1 (5 bases). Trimming removed 0 bases at V and 4 bases at J, with 9 bases between. CDR1 is GTSNPN and CDR2 is SVGIG in the germline V gene (reference sequence). This CDR3 comprises 13 residues. This CDR3 reads CAWSVGRAYGYTF. The CDR3 nucleotides read TGTGCCTGGAGTGTAGGCAGGGCCTATGGCTACACCTTC.

The chain is built from TRBV3-1 (or the pseudogene TRBV3-2) and TRBJ2-1, with a possible D match to TRBD2 (6 bases). The CDR3 sequence is 13 residues long. CDR1 and CDR2 (germline): LGHDT, YNNKEL (reference sequence). The ends were cut back, 4 bases at V and 9 bases at J, with 13 bases in the middle. In DNA, the CDR3 is TGTGCCAGCAGCCCGGCGGGGTGGTTTGAGCAGTTCTTC. This sequence encodes CASSPAGWFEQFF.

The J gene is TRBJ2-7, the V gene TRBV11-2, with TRBD2 identical over 10 bases. The CDR3 is 16 amino acids. V lost 1 base to trimming and J lost 6 bases; unmatched junction nucleotides: 9. CDR1 and CDR2 from the germline V gene are SGHAT and FQNNGV. CDR3 sequence (DNA): TGTGCCAGCAGCTTAGGAGGACTAGCGGCTCGGGGCGAGCAGTACTTC. Residues: CASSLGGLAARGEQYF.